Below, 3 T cell receptor beta chains from the same sample are listed, as sequenced in a study of cytomegalovirus exposure and HLA in healthy donors. The study ran its PCR with 60 Vbeta and 13 Jbeta primers. Sequencing used immunoSEQ multiplex PCR; TCRdb keeps in-frame clones, though not all of them. The sample lists around 130,000 clones; 80% to 90% were seen once. The sequenced material came from PBMCs. The receptors were gathered from a woman aged 18-29 years in good health and CMV-seropositive.

About this clone itself: Other DNA sequences in the same sample also yield this CDR3. V gene TRBV27 combines with J gene TRBJ1-1; a weak D match, TRBD1 (5 bases). The V end lost 5 bases, the J end lost 0 bases, and 10 bases lay between the germline ends. In germline, CDR1 is MNHEY, CDR2 SMNVEV (reference sequence). The CDR3 totals 14 residues. CDR3 DNA: TGTGCCAGCAGTCGCCAGGGAATGAACACTGAAGCTTTCTTT. Amino acids: CASSRQGMNTEAFF.

This chain joins TRBV28 and TRBJ2-3; 10 bases map to TRBD1. CDR3 size: 14 residues. Germline trimming cut 5 bases from V and 3 bases from J; bases unmatched to any gene: 2. CDR1 is MDHEN, CDR2 SYDVKM, per germline. CDR3 nucleotide sequence: TGTGCCAGCAGTGGACAGGGGGTTACAGATACGCAGTATTTT. Residues: CASSGQGVTDTQYF.

This clone was seen once. The chain employs TRBV28 and TRBJ2-5, with 7 nucleotides matching TRBD1. The V segment lost 4 bases and the J segment 11 bases; nucleotides outside the gene matches: 13. The CDR3 covers 14 residues. Germline-derived CDR1 and CDR2 are MDHEN and SYDVKM. DNA for the CDR3: TGTGCCAGCAGTTCTAACCAACCAGGACAGGAGCAGTACTTC. Its protein is CASSSNQPGQEQYF.